Listed here is a single T cell receptor beta chain. Its target is not known. This sample stems from a study of T cell responses to AZD1222 COVID-19 vaccine. Overall study findings and caveats: Repertoires were collected only later (after the peak T cell response had occurred). The donor group comprised mostly white British people and more females; the analysis possibly underestimated clonal diversity. Breadth and depth of Spike-specific TCRs rose after two AZD1222 doses. Of spike-specific TCRs, nearly half reportedly target regions left unmutated in variants.

Sequencing used immunoSEQ multiplex PCR; TCRdb keeps in-frame clones, though not all of them. The sample contains 110,000 to 150,000 clones, 85% to 95% of which appear only once. CDR1 and CDR2 from the germline V gene are SGDLS and YYNGEE. This CDR3 region has 16 residues. V was cut by 4 bases and J by 7 bases, with 18 bases left in between. The sample in question was peripheral blood, obtained after recovery from COVID-19. The rearrangement uses TRBV9 and TRBJ1-6, with D perhaps TRBD1 (5 bases). The TCR comes from an adult who had recovered from COVID-19. The DNA for the CDR3 is TGTGCCAGCAGCCCGCAGGGAGTCGGGCTCAATTCACCCCTCCACTTT. Its translation is CASSPQGVGLNSPLHF.